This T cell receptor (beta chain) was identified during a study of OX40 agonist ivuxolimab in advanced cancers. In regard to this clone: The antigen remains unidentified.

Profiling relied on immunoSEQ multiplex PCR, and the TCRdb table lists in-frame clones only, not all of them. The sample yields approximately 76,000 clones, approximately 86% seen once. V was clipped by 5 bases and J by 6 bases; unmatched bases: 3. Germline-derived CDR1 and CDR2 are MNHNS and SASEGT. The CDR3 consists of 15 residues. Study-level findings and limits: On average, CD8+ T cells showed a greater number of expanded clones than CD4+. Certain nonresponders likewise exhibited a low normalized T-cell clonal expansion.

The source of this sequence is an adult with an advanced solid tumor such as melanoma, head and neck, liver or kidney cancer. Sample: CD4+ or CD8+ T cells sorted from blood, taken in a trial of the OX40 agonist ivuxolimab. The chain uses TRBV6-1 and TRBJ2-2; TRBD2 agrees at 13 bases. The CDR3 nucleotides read TGTGCCAGCAGTCGACTAGCGGGAGGCCCCGGGGAGCTGTTTTTT. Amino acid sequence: CASSRLAGGPGELFF.